Below, 15 T cell receptor beta chains from the same sample are listed, as sequenced in a study of cytomegalovirus exposure and HLA in healthy donors. The primer mix had 60 Vbeta and 13 Jbeta primers. Using immunoSEQ multiplex PCR, the repertoire was profiled, and TCRdb retains in-frame clones only, with some absent. This sample has some 200,000 clones, with over 75% found just once. Material for sequencing was PBMCs. These receptor sequences come from a woman between 25 and 40 years old in good health and CMV-seronegative.

This clone was seen repeatedly, ten times or more. The V gene is TRBV2, the J gene TRBJ1-1, with D uncertain. In germline, CDR1 is SNHLY, CDR2 FYNNEI. This CDR3 is 13 amino acids long. V was pared by 9 bases and J by 0 bases, with 11 bases between. The CDR3 nucleotides read TGTGCCAGAAAGAGAGATATGAACACTGAAGCTTTCTTT. This codes for CARKRDMNTEAFF.

This chain uses TRBV4-1 with TRBJ2-7; the match to TRBD1 covers 10 bases. Trimming cost V 3 bases and J 3 bases; bases outside gene matches: 8. Germline CDR1 is MGHRA and CDR2 is YSYEKL. The CDR3 runs to 16 residues. The CDR3 spells CASSQPDRDRGYEQYF. The CDR3 nucleotides read TGCGCCAGCAGCCAGCCCGACCGGGACAGGGGCTACGAGCAGTACTTC.

This clone was found a few times. This chain connects TRBV4-1 to TRBJ1-3; 10 bases match TRBD1. V gave up 5 bases and J gave up 7 bases; unmatched junction bases: 5. Germline V gene lookup returns CDR1 MGHRA and CDR2 YSYEKL. This CDR3 has 14 amino acids. The CDR3 sequence is CASSFRDRGNTIYF. The CDR3 nucleotides are TGCGCCAGCAGCTTCCGGGACAGGGGTAACACCATATATTTT.

The chain joins TRBV29-1 to TRBJ1-2; D unresolved. Germline V gene sequence: CDR1 SQVTM, CDR2 ANQGSEA. V dropped 4 bases and J dropped 3 bases, with 15 bases sitting between them. The CDR3 has 14 amino acids. The CDR3 DNA follows: TGCAGCGTTGGTATAGGGAGCGGACACTATGGCTACACCTTC. This sequence encodes CSVGIGSGHYGYTF.

V and J are TRBV15 and TRBJ2-2; 8 bases line up with TRBD2. The CDR3 sequence is 18 residues long. Trimming removed 5 bases from V and 1 base from J; junction bases left unmatched: 12. In germline, CDR1 is LNHNV, CDR2 YYDKDF (reference sequence). CDR3 loop: CATSSAPGLAENTGELFF. CDR3 nucleotide sequence: TGTGCCACCAGCTCCGCACCTGGACTAGCAGAGAACACCGGGGAGCTGTTTTTT.

This clone was seen only a few times. V is TRBV7-2 and J is TRBJ2-1; D is undetermined. The length of the CDR3 is 15 residues. The germline CDR1 and CDR2 sequences are SGHTA and FQGNSA. V was clipped by 4 bases and J by 2 bases, with 12 bases between them. The CDR3: CASSSLPRTYNEQFF. The CDR3, as DNA: TGTGCCAGCAGCTCCCTTCCGAGAACCTACAATGAGCAGTTCTTC. Supplemented by reference TRBV7-2 and TRBJ2-1, the full variable domain reads GAGVSQSPSNKVTEKGKDVELRCDPISGHTALYWYRQSLGQGLEFLIYFQGNSAPDKSGLPSDRFSAERTGGSVSTLTIQRTQQEDSAVYLCASSSLPRTYNEQFFGPGTRLTVL.

This clone was seen more than once but under ten times. The rearrangement links TRBV27 to TRBJ1-3; D unresolved. Trimming removed 10 bases at V and 1 base at J, with 14 bases between. The CDR3 runs 14 residues. Per germline, CDR1 MNHEY and CDR2 SMNVEV (reference sequence). CDR3 protein: CATSMTGSGNTIYF. The CDR3 nucleotides are TGTGCCACCTCAATGACGGGGTCTGGAAACACCATATATTTT.

V usage is TRBV13 and J usage is TRBJ2-2; D may be TRBD2 (5 bases). V was pared by 0 bases and J by 6 bases, with 11 bases between. CDR3 length equals 15 residues. Per germline, CDR1 PRHDT and CDR2 FYEKMQ (reference sequence). This chain's CDR3 is CASSLGLARPGELFF. The CDR3 DNA reads as TGTGCCAGCAGCTTAGGGCTAGCTAGACCCGGGGAGCTGTTTTTT.

CDR3 in amino acids: CARSQETQYF. The CDR3 DNA reads as TGTGCCAGGTCTCAAGAGACCCAGTACTTC. The V call is TRBV2, the J call TRBJ2-5; no clear D gene. The CDR3 contains 10 residues. Germline lookup yields CDR1 SNHLY and CDR2 FYNNEI. V was trimmed by 9 bases and J by 2 bases, leaving 4 bases between them. Using reference TRBV2 and TRBJ2-5 for the parts outside the CDR3, the full variable domain is EPEVTQTPSHQVTQMGQEVILRCVPISNHLYFYWYRQILGQKVEFLVSFYNNEISEKSEIFDDQFSVERPDGSNFTLKIRSTKLEDSAMYFCARSQETQYFGPGTRLLVL.

To note about this clone: The limits of the CDR3 on the DNA are not certain, so only TCRdb's listed CDR3 is given. This sequence joins TRBV25-1 and TRBJ2-5; TRBD1 is the table's D call and was not checked against the DNA. The CDR3 is 14 residues long, counting both termini. Germline CDR1 and CDR2: MGHDK and SYGVNS. The CDR3 spells CASSSSRGFQTQYF.

This clone is a singleton in its sample. The chain joins TRBV5-6 to TRBJ1-2; D unresolved. Germline lookup yields CDR1 SGHDT and CDR2 YYEEEE. V gave up 1 base and J gave up 1 base, with 5 bases separating them. This CDR3 has 13 residues. The CDR3 region has the DNA TGTGCCAGCAGCTTGTCTCGTAACTATGGCTACACCTTC. Translated: CASSLSRNYGYTF. Drawing the rest from reference TRBV5-6 and TRBJ1-2, the complete variable domain is DAGVTQSPTHLIKTRGQQVTLRCSPKSGHDTVSWYQQALGQGPQFIFQYYEEEERQRGNFPDRFSGHQFPNYSSELNVNALLLGDSALYLCASSLSRNYGYTFGSGTRLTVV.

The CDR3 protein is CASRVHSVGEKLFF. The CDR3 DNA reads TGTGCCAGCAGAGTACACAGTGTTGGTGAAAAACTGTTTTTT. The V and J genes are TRBV6-1 and TRBJ1-4; D call uncertain. Germline values: CDR1 MNHNS, CDR2 SASEGT. CDR3 length equals 14 residues. V was clipped by 6 bases and J by 7 bases, with 15 bases between them.

The CDR3 loop is CASSRRGYTGELFF. The CDR3 coding sequence is TGTGCCAGCAGCCGCAGGGGGTACACCGGGGAGCTGTTTTTT. The V and J genes are TRBV7-9 and TRBJ2-2; 7 nucleotides agree with TRBD1. This CDR3 has 14 residues. The germline V gene has CDR1 SEHNR and CDR2 FQNEAQ (reference sequence). The junction had 3 bases not matched to a gene; V was cut back by 5 bases and J by 3 bases.

The V gene is TRBV15, the J gene TRBJ2-7; no reliable D call. Germline loops: CDR1 LNHNV, CDR2 YYDKDF (reference sequence). This CDR3 has 13 amino acids. Trimming took off 2 bases at V and 2 bases at J, with 7 bases between the two ends. CDR3 bases: TGTGCCACCAGCAGATTTCTAACCTACGAGCAGTACTTC. This translates into CATSRFLTYEQYF.

The sample holds a few counts of this clone. Other DNA sequences in this specimen translate into the identical CDR3. This chain joins TRBV18 and TRBJ2-1; the D gene is possibly TRBD2 (5 bases). In germline, CDR1 is KGHSH, CDR2 LQKENI. This CDR3 is built from 14 residues. Trimming stripped 3 bases from V and 2 bases from J, with 8 bases between. The CDR3 bases are TGTGCCAGCTCACCGACGAGGGCCTACAATGAGCAGTTCTTC. Translation: CASSPTRAYNEQFF. The complete variable domain, with remaining parts taken from reference TRBV18 and TRBJ2-1, reads NAGVMQNPRHLVRRRGQEARLRCSPMKGHSHVYWYRQLPEEGLKFMVYLQKENIIDESGMPKERFSAEFPKEGPSILRIQQVVRGDSAAYFCASSPTRAYNEQFFGPGTRLTVL.